The 8 T cell receptor beta chains below all came from one sample that was sequenced in a study of shared clonotypes between healthy human individuals. Sequencing used immunoSEQ multiplex PCR; TCRdb keeps in-frame clones, though not all of them. Of millions of clones listed, 90% to 95% are singletons. The material sequenced was naive CD4+ T cells from PBMCs. Subset here: CD45RA+ positively selected. These receptors all stem from a man aged 18 to 29 in good health. Some clones in this sample may be carry-over from other donors' samples.

Notes on this clone: One junction end disagrees with the germline gene, perhaps due to a read error. V gene TRBV18 combines with J gene TRBJ1-4; 10 positions agree with TRBD1. The germline gives CDR1 KGHSH, CDR2 LQKENI. The CDR3 loop spans 14 amino acids. CDR3 DNA: TGTGCCAGCTCACCCCCTCCGGGACAGGGGTCCGTAACGTTT. It is translated as CASSPPPGQGSVTF.

This rearrangement joins TRBV11-2 to TRBJ2-1, with a weak D call TRBD2 (5 bases). Germline V gene data show CDR1 as SGHAT and CDR2 as FQNNGV. The CDR3 sequence is 15 residues long. The V end lost 4 bases, the J end lost 12 bases, and 22 bases lay between the germline ends. The CDR3 loop reads CASSSTGSSPRGQFF. CDR3 DNA sequence: TGTGCCAGCAGCTCAACTGGGAGCTCTCCAAGAGGGCAGTTCTTC.

Remarks on this clone: The same CDR3 can be traced to other DNA sequences in this sample. The chain links TRBV28 to TRBJ1-1, with TRBD1 matching 7 bases. Germline CDR1 and CDR2: MDHEN and SYDVKM. After removal of 5 bases from V and 2 bases from J, the junction contained 8 bases not matched to a gene. This CDR3 comprises 15 residues. CDR3 sequence reads: CASSPTGTANTEAFF. In DNA form, the CDR3 reads TGTGCCAGCAGTCCAACCGGGACAGCCAACACTGAAGCTTTCTTT.

The chain combines TRBV6-1 with TRBJ1-5; D gene ambiguous. Germline CDR1 and CDR2: MNHNS and SASEGT. The length of the CDR3 is 13 residues. Trimming shortened V by 8 bases and J by 3 bases, and 11 bases separated the two germline ends. CDR3 in DNA: TGTGCCAGCGGAATGGGATACAATCAGCCCCAGCATTTT. The encoded protein is CASGMGYNQPQHF.

The CDR3 region is CASSGTGAVQPQHF. As DNA, the CDR3 is TGTGCCAGCAGCGGGACAGGGGCAGTTCAGCCCCAGCATTTT. The V and J genes are TRBV28 and TRBJ1-5, with 10 bases identical to TRBD1. In germline, CDR1 is MDHEN, CDR2 SYDVKM. CDR3 length: 14 residues. V was pared by 6 bases and J by 6 bases, with 5 bases of the junction left unmatched.

The genes are TRBV2 and TRBJ1-1, with 7 bases lining up with TRBD1. The CDR3 extends over 15 amino acids. V was clipped by 4 bases and J by 6 bases; unmatched bases: 11. Germline lookup yields CDR1 SNHLY and CDR2 FYNNEI. Here the CDR3 DNA reads TGTGCCAGCAGTGTAGGCAGGGGGGGAATAGCTGAAGCTTTCTTT. Protein product: CASSVGRGGIAEAFF.

V and J are TRBV15 and TRBJ2-7; no clear D gene. The CDR3 is made up of 13 amino acids. The germline gives CDR1 LNHNV, CDR2 YYDKDF (reference sequence). V was cut by 9 bases and J by 1 base, with 13 bases left in between. CDR3 coding DNA: TGTGCCACGGGTGGGCTACTATCCTACGAGCAGTACTTC. Its protein is CATGGLLSYEQYF. The full variable domain, rest sourced from reference TRBV15 and TRBJ2-7, is DAMVIQNPRYQVTQFGKPVTLSCSQTLNHNVMYWYQQKSSQAPKLLFHYYDKDFNNEADTPDNFQSRRPNTSFCFLDIRSPGLGDTAMYLCATGGLLSYEQYFGPGTRLTVT.

The CDR3 DNA reads as TGCAGCACTTTGCGGCGACAGGGCTTGGCAGATACGCAGTATTTT. Its translation: CSTLRRQGLADTQYF. The rearrangement uses TRBV29-1 and TRBJ2-3; 7 nucleotides match TRBD1. The V gene's germline CDR1 is SQVTM and CDR2 ANQGSEA. CDR3 length: 15 amino acids. After removal of 8 bases from V and 4 bases from J, the junction contained 15 bases not matched to a gene.